Listed here is a single TCR beta chain. The CDR3 covers 9 residues. The V and J ends lost 6 bases and 10 bases respectively, with 9 bases between them. CDR1 and CDR2 from the germline V gene are SQVTM and ANQGSEA. This entry is derived from a study of T cell changes during pregnancy in multiple sclerosis. Generated by immunoSEQ multiplex PCR, the TCRdb table keeps only in-frame clones and is missing some. The sample has around 80,000 clones; around 92% are singletons. Specimen: peripheral blood, collected before pregnancy. V is TRBV29-1 and J is TRBJ1-1; TRBD1 might be the D (6 bases). The TCR comes from a female donor with multiple sclerosis, enrolled in a pregnancy study. The CDR3 is CSVTGTAFF. The CDR3 DNA reads as TGCAGCGTGACAGGTACAGCTTTCTTT.